This T cell receptor beta chain appears in the sequencing data of a study of breast tumors, draining lymph nodes, adjacent tissues. Study findings and constraints: Tumors had less TCR diversity than lymph nodes, more than nontumor tissue. Tumor T cell lymph node origin was a supported hypothesis, not proven.

Samples came from axillary lymph nodes draining the breast cancer. TCRdb ran MiXCR on the multiplex PCR reads and lists one entry per CDR3 protein. Of under 150,000 distinct CDR3 sequences detected, less than 20% appear once; the ten largest clones hold less than 4%. This clonotype was observed at least ten times. What it binds is not known. Germline V lookup: CDR1 SGHDT, CDR2 YYEEEE. The CDR3 contains 17 residues. Unmatched junction bases numbered 11, after V lost 2 bases and J lost 4 bases. The chain carries TRBV5-6 and TRBJ1-4; TRBD1 matches 7 bases. The receptor's source is a female donor with breast cancer. Some clones in this sample may be carry-over from other donors' samples. Sequenced material: axillary lymph node tissue. The CDR3 bases are TGTGCCAGCAGCTTTAATAAGAGACAGGGATATAATGAAAAACTGTTTTTT. This translates into CASSFNKRQGYNEKLFF.